This T cell receptor (beta chain) was documented in a study of blood T cell repertoires in COVID-19. The method was immunoSEQ multiplex PCR; TCRdb's version includes in-frame clones alone and lacks a portion of them. The profile shows 170,000 or so clones, just over 85% of them singletons. CDR1 and CDR2 (germline): MDHEN, SYDVKM. V lost 6 bases to trimming and J lost 11 bases; unmatched junction nucleotides: 10. The CDR3 contains 13 residues. In assigning cohorts, the study relied on participant-reported clinical history. Among Cohort 3 donors, those recovered had two negative PCRs, clearance, or symptom resolution.

J is TRBJ2-4 and V is TRBV28; 7 nucleotides match TRBD1. What was sequenced was PBMCs or T cells enriched from blood (not recorded which). This receptor was taken from a woman aged 18-29 years who had recovered from COVID-19. The CDR3 loop reads CASRQQGSGFQYF. The CDR3 DNA is TGTGCCAGCAGACAACAGGGGTCAGGGTTTCAGTACTTC.